Shown below are 4 T cell receptor beta chains from a single sample sequenced in a study of blood T cells in healthy people across ages. A second about 6 to 12 cycle PCR used barcoded and J-beta primers. One entry per CDR3 protein, called by TCRdb with MiXCR from the 5' RACE reads. This sample has about 780,000 distinct CDR3 sequences, with less than 60% found just once. Sequenced sample: blood. These receptors came from a man of 80 years or more in good health.

This clonotype was counted only a few times. The rearrangement uses TRBV2 and TRBJ2-7; weak D call: TRBD2 (6 bases). The end of the DNA is better explained by TRBJ2-5, so the J call may be wrong. The CDR3 spans 12 residues. The germline gives CDR1 SNHLY, CDR2 FYNNEI. The CDR3 is CASNVKGGTQYF. The CDR3 nucleotides are TGTGCCAGCAACGTAAAGGGAGGGACCCAGTACTTC.

This clonotype was counted between two and nine times. V and J are TRBV20-1 and TRBJ2-7; no definite D call. The CDR3 length is 13 residues. CDR1 and CDR2 from the germline V gene are DFQATT and SNEGSKA (reference sequence). V lost 5 bases to trimming and J lost 7 bases, with 18 bases between them. The CDR3 DNA reads TGCAGTGCTGGAAGGACCCCTGGGGATGAGCAGTACTTC. Amino acids: CSAGRTPGDEQYF.

This clonotype was picked up a small number of times. The genes are TRBV29-1 and TRBJ1-2, with no clear D. The CDR3 loop spans 14 amino acids. V shed 4 bases and J shed 2 bases, with 14 bases lying between them. The germline CDR1 and CDR2 sequences are SQVTM and ANQGSEA. The CDR3 region is CSVGSPSNNYGYTF. In DNA, the CDR3 is TGCAGCGTTGGGAGCCCCAGTAACAACTATGGCTACACCTTC.

This clonotype has only a few counts. The chain carries TRBV9 and TRBJ2-1; 7 nucleotides line up with TRBD2. CDR1 is SGDLS, CDR2 YYNGEE, per germline. Unmatched junction bases numbered 5, after V lost 2 bases and J lost 3 bases. The CDR3 spans 15 residues. The chain's CDR3 is CASSVSGTDYNEQFF. CDR3 DNA sequence: TGTGCCAGCAGCGTGAGCGGGACGGACTACAATGAGCAGTTCTTC.